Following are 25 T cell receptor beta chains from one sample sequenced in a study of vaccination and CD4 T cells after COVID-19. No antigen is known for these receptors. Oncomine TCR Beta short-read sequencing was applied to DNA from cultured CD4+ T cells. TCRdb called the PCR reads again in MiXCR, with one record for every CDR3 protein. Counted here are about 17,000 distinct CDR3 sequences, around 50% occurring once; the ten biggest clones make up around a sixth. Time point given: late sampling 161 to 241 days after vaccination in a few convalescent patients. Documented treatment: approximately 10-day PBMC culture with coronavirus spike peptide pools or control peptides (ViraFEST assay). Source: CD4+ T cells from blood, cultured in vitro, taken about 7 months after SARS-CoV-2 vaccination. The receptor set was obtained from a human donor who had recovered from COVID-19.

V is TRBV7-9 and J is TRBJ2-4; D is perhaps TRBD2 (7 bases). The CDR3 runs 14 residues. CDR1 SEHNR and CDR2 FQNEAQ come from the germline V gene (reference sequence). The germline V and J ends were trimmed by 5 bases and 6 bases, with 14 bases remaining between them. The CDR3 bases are TGTGCCAGCAGCCCGCCGGGGGGCGGAAACATTCAGTACTTC. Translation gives CASSPPGGGNIQYF.

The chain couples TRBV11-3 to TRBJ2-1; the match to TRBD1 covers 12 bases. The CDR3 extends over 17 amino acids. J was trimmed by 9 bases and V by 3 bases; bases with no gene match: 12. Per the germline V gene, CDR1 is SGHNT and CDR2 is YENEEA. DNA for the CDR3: TGTGCCAGCAGCTTTAGCGGGCAACGGGACAGGGGGCTTGAGCAGTTCTTC. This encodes CASSFSGQRDRGLEQFF.

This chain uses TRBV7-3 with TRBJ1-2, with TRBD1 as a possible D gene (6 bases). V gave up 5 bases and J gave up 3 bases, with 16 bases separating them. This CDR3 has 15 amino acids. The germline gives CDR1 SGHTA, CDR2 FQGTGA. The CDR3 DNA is TGTGCCAGCAGCCCCCGGGGGGCGGAAGACTATGGCTACACCTTC. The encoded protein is CASSPRGAEDYGYTF. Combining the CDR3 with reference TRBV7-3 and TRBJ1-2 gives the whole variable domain GAGVSQTPSNKVTEKGKYVELRCDPISGHTALYWYRQSLGQGPEFLIYFQGTGAADDSGLPNDRFFAVRPEGSVSTLKIQRTERGDSAVYLCASSPRGAEDYGYTFGSGTRLTVV.

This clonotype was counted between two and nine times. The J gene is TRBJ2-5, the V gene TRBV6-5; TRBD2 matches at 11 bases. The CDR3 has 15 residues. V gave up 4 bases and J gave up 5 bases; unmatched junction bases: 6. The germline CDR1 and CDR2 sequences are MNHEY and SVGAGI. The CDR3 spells CASSWKLAGDETQYF. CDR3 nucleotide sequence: TGTGCCAGCAGTTGGAAACTAGCGGGGGATGAGACCCAGTACTTC.

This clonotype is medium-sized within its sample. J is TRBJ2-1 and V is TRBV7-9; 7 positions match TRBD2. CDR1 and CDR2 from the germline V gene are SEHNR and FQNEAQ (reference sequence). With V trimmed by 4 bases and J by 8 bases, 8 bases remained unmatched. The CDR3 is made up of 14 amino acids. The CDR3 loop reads CASSSRLAFHEQFF. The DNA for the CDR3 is TGTGCCAGCAGCTCACGACTAGCTTTCCATGAGCAGTTCTTC.

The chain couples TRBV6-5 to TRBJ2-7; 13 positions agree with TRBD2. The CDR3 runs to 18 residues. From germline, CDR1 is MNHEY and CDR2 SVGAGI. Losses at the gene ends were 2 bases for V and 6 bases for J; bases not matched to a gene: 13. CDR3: CASSYRTGLAGRTFEQYF. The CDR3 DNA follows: TGTGCCAGCAGTTACCGAACGGGACTAGCGGGACGTACATTCGAGCAGTACTTC.

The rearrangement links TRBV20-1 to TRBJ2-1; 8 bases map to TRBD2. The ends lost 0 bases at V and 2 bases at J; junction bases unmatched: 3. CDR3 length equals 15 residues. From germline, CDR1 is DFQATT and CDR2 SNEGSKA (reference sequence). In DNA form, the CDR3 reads TGCAGTGCTAGAGAAAGGGGACTAGCCTACAATGAGCAGTTCTTC. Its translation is CSARERGLAYNEQFF.

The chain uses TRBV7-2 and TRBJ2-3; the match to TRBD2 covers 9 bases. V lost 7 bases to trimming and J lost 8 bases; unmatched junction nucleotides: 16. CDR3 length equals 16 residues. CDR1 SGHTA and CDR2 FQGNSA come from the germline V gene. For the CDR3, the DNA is TGTGCCAGCACCCCCGAGCCGCGGGGGGGCCGAGGTACGCAGTATTTT. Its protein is CASTPEPRGGRGTQYF.

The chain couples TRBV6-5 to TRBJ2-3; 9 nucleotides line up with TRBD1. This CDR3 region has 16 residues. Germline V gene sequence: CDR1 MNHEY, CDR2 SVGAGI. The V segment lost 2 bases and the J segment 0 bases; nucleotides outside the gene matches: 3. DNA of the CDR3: TGTGCCAGCAGTTACCAGGGACAGGGCAGCACAGATACGCAGTATTTT. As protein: CASSYQGQGSTDTQYF.

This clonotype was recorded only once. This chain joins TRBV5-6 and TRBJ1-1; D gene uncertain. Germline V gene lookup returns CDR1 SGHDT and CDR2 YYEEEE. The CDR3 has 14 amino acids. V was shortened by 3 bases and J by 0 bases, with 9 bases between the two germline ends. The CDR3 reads CASSYGRMNTEAFF. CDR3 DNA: TGTGCCAGCAGCTACGGCAGGATGAACACTGAAGCTTTCTTT.

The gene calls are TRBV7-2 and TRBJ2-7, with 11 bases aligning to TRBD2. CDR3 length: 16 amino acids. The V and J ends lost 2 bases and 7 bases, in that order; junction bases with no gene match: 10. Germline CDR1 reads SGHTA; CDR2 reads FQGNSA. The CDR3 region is CASSLSVTSGAGEQYF. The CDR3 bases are TGTGCCAGCAGCTTATCTGTGACTAGCGGGGCCGGGGAGCAGTACTTC.

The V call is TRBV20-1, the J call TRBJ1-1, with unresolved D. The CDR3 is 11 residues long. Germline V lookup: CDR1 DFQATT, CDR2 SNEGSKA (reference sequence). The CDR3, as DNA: TGCAGCCTTATACCCACGCGGGTCGCTTTCTTT. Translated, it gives CSLIPTRVAFF.

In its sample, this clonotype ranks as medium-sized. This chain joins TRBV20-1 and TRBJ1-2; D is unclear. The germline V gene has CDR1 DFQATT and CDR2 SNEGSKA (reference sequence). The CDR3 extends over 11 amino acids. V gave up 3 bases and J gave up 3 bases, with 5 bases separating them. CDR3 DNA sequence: TGCAGTGCTAGCCAGGACTATGGCTACACCTTC. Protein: CSASQDYGYTF.

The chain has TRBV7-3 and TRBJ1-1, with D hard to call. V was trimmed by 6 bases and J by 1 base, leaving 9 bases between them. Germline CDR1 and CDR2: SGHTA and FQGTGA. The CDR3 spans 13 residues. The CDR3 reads CASRVSSNTEAFF. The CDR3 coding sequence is TGTGCCAGCAGGGTCAGCTCGAACACTGAAGCTTTCTTT.

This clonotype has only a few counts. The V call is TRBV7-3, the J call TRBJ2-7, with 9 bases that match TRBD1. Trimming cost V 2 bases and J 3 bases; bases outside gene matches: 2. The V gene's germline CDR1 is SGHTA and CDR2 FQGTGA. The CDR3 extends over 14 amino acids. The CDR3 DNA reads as TGTGCCAGCAGCTTATCGGGACAGGGCTACGAGCAGTACTTC. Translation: CASSLSGQGYEQYF.

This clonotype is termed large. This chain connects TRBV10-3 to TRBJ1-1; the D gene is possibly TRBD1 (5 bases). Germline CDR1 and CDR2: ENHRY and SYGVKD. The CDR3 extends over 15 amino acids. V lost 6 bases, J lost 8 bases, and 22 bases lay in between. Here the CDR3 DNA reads TGTGCCATCAGGTCAGGCCTCGAGGGACGCCGAGAAGCTTTCTTT. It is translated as CAIRSGLEGRREAFF.

The DNA for the CDR3 is TGTGCCATCAGTGAGTCGGGCCTAGCGGGGGTCGGGGAGCTGTTTTTT. This gives the protein CAISESGLAGVGELFF. The chain links TRBV10-3 to TRBJ2-2; TRBD2 agrees at 10 bases. V lost 0 bases to trimming and J lost 7 bases; unmatched junction nucleotides: 5. This CDR3 contains 16 residues. Germline CDR1 reads ENHRY; CDR2 reads SYGVKD.

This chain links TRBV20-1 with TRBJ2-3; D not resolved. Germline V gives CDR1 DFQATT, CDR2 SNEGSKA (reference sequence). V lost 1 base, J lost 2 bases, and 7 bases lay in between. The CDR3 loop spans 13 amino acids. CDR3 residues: CSARAPSTDTQYF. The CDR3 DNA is TGCAGTGCTAGAGCCCCCTCCACAGATACGCAGTATTTT.

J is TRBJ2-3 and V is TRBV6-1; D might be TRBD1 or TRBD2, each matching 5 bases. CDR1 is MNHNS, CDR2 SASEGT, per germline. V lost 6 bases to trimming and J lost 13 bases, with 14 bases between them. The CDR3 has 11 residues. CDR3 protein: CASRGTEAEYF. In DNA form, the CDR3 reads TGTGCCAGCAGGGGGACGGAAGCAGAGTATTTT.

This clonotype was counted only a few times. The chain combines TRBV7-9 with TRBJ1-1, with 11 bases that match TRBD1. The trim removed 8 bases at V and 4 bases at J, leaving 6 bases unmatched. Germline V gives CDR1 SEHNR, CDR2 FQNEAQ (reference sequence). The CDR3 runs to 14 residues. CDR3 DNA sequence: TGTGCCAGCGCGTCCGGGACAGGGGGCACTGAAGCTTTCTTT. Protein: CASASGTGGTEAFF.

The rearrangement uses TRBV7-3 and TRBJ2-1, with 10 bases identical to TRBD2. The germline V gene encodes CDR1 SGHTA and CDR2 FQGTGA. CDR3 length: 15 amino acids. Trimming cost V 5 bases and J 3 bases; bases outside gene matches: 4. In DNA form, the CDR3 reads TGTGCCAGCAGCCTCAGCGGGGGGGGCTACAATGAGCAGTTCTTC. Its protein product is CASSLSGGGYNEQFF.

The CDR3 DNA reads as TGTGCCAGCAGCTTAGGCGGGAGGGCCGTCCTCGGCAATGAGCAGTTCTTC. It is translated as CASSLGGRAVLGNEQFF. The chain carries TRBV7-9 and TRBJ2-1; 9 bases line up with TRBD2. Germline trimming cut 1 base from V and 6 bases from J; bases unmatched to any gene: 10. The germline CDR1 and CDR2 sequences are SEHNR and FQNEAQ (reference sequence). The CDR3 has 17 residues.

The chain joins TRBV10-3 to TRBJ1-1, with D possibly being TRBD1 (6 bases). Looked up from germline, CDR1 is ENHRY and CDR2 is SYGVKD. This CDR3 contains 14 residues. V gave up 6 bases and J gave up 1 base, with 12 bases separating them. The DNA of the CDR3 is TGTGCCATCAGGGAGGGACATAGGAACACTGAAGCTTTCTTT. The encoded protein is CAIREGHRNTEAFF.

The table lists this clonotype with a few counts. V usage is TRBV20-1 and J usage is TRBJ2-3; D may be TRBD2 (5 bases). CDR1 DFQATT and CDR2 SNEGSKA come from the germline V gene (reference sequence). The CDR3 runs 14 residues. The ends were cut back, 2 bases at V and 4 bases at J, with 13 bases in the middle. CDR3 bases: TGCAGTGCTAGACGTTTGGACTTTCCAGATACGCAGTATTTT. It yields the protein CSARRLDFPDTQYF.

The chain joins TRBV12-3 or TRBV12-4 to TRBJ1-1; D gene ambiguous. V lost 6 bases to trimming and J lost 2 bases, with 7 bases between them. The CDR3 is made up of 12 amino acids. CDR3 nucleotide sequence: TGTGCCAGCAGCAACACTAACACTGAAGCTTTCTTT. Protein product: CASSNTNTEAFF.